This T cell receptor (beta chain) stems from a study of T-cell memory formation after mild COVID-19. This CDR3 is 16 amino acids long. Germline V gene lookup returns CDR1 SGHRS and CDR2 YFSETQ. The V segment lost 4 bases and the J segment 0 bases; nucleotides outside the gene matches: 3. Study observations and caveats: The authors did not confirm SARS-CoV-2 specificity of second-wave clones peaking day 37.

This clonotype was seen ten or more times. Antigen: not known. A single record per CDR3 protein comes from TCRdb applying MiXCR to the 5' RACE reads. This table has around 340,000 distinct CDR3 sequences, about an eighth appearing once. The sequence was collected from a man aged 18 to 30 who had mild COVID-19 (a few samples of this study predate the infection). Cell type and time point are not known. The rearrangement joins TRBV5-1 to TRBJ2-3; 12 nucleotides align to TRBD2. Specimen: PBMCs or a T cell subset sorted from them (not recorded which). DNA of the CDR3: TGCGCCAGCAGCAGAGGGACTAGCGGGAGCACAGATACGCAGTATTTT. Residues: CASSRGTSGSTDTQYF.